These T cell receptor beta chains were read from a single sample in a study of blood T cell repertoires in COVID-19. Using immunoSEQ multiplex PCR, the repertoire was profiled, and TCRdb retains in-frame clones only, with some absent. The sample gives some 150,000 clones, around four fifths of which show up once; roughly 3% is in the top ten. The sequenced sample consisted of peripheral blood. These receptors were taken from a middle-aged woman with active or convalescent COVID-19. CDR3s leave out the opening cysteine and the closing phenylalanine or tryptophan.

cdr3_aa,j_call,v_call
ASRRLVNQPQH,TRBJ1-5,TRBV12-3/TRBV12-4
ASSGGTGPLSGELF,TRBJ2-2,TRBV5-4
ASSLGQLVGELF,TRBJ2-2,TRBV5-1
ASSLGPGLAGSAGELF,TRBJ2-2,TRBV7-2
ASKSDLRDTEAF,TRBJ1-1,TRBV2
ASSFQGQNSPLH,TRBJ1-6,TRBV27
ASIQTQNYGYT,TRBJ1-2,TRBV28
ASTNQGKGAYEQY,TRBJ2-7,TRBV19
ASSLGRAYNEQF,TRBJ2-1,TRBV7-2
ASSLAGIREANEQF,TRBJ2-1,TRBV11-2
ASSEFAGNNEKLF,TRBJ1-4,TRBV25-1
ASSLGSAFGLEAF,TRBJ1-1,TRBV7-2
ASSWWGGGDTQY,TRBJ2-3,TRBV27
ASSMTGGSYNEQF,TRBJ2-1,TRBV19
ASSQRDSQNIQY,TRBJ2-4,TRBV3-1/TRBV3-2
ASTPGQGGSPLH,TRBJ1-6,TRBV19
ASSLSGGVYGYT,TRBJ1-2,TRBV13
SVEMGPNTEAF,TRBJ1-1,TRBV29-1
ASSTSRAGNQPQH,TRBJ1-5,TRBV28
ASSYSNWGNYGYT,TRBJ1-2,TRBV6-5
ASSESRRGQTQY,TRBJ2-5,TRBV2
ASSGTGTQSTEAF,TRBJ1-1,TRBV18
ASSLWQTYEQY,TRBJ2-7,TRBV28
ASKRGGTEFNEKLF,TRBJ1-4,TRBV5-1
ASSRSPGQGNEQY,TRBJ2-7,TRBV4-1
ASRHQSGNTEAF,TRBJ1-1,TRBV5-4